Included here is one TCR beta chain sequence, with context. The source of the sample is a study of cytomegalovirus exposure and HLA in healthy donors. Both 60 Vbeta primers and 13 Jbeta primers went into the PCR. TCRdb's copy holds only in-frame clones and misses some; the assay was immunoSEQ multiplex PCR. The table records approximately 180,000 clones, roughly 87% of them present only once. The CDR3 spans 13 residues. CDR1 is SGHTA and CDR2 is FQGNSA in the germline V gene. V gave up 5 bases and J gave up 4 bases, with 12 bases separating them. V is TRBV7-2 and J is TRBJ2-7, with TRBD2 as a possible D gene (5 bases). Sequencing input: PBMCs. This TCR came from a girl under three years old in good health and CMV-seronegative. DNA for the CDR3: TGTGCCAGCAGCATCACTAGGAGGTACGAGCAGTACTTC. This sequence encodes CASSITRRYEQYF.